This TCR beta chain was recovered during a study of cytomegalovirus exposure and HLA in healthy donors. About the study: The approximately 120 validation repertoires, a later analysis reported, used the same platform as the roughly 650 repertoires from the first cohort.

With 1 base removed from V and 3 bases from J, the gap between germline ends came to 23 bases. CDR3 size: 18 residues. Germline V gives CDR1 SGHNT, CDR2 YYREEE (reference sequence). Clones were read by immunoSEQ multiplex PCR, and TCRdb kept only the in-frame ones, dropping some. Among 190,000 or so clones listed, more than 65% were seen once. Whole-study findings and limits: Altogether, some 170 TCR beta chains were recorded as cytomegalovirus-associated. Rarity characterized most TCR sequences, yet some public TCRs appeared in many donors. The classifier reportedly diagnosed cytomegalovirus status with high specificity and sensitivity.

About this clone itself: The antigen is unknown.

The chain carries TRBV5-4 and TRBJ2-7; tentatively, D is TRBD2 (7 bases). The clonotype was recovered from a woman between 18 and 29 years old in good health and CMV-seropositive. The sample comprised PBMCs. In DNA, the CDR3 is TGTGCCAGCAGCTTGTCGGTCGGAGGGGGAGGGACGGGCTACGAGCAGTACTTC. It yields the protein CASSLSVGGGGTGYEQYF.